This T cell receptor (beta chain) was identified in a study of blood T cell repertoires in COVID-19. Study-level background: Sample material is recorded as cDNA or gDNA derived from T cells, B-cell-depleted T cells, or PBMCs.

CDR1 MNHEY and CDR2 SVGAGI come from the germline V gene. V was clipped by 2 bases and J by 0 bases, with 8 bases between them. The CDR3 runs 15 residues. Participants' own reports of clinical history determined their cohort assignment. Original data processing: Using reference gene primer amplification, nucleated cell counts were estimated. Method: immunoSEQ multiplex PCR; TCRdb's copy keeps in-frame clones and lacks some. Clone size and the V and J calls come from that table; the DNA yielded D and trimming. The table includes around 330,000 clones, approximately 81% detected once. This TCR was sampled from a woman under 40 who had been exposed to COVID-19. The V call is TRBV6-5, the J call TRBJ1-3, with D maybe TRBD1 (5 bases). The specimen sequenced was PBMCs or T cells enriched from blood (not recorded which). The CDR3 DNA reads TGTGCCAGCAGTTACGACAGAGACTCTGGAAACACCATATATTTT. This gives the protein CASSYDRDSGNTIYF.